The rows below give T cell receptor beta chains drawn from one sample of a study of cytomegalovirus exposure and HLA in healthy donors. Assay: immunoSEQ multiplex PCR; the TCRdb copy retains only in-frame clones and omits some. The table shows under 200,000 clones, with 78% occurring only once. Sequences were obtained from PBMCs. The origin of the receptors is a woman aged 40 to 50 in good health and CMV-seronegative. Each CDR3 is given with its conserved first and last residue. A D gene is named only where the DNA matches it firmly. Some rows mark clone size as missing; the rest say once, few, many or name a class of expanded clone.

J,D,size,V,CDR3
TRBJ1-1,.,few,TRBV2,CASSESLPGVTEAFF
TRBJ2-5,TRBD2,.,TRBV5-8,CASSWGGDQETQYF
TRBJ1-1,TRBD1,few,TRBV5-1,CASREPTGRSSEAFF
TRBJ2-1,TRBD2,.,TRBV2,CASSPLGGSNEQFF
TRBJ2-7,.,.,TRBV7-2,CASSPSDISSYEQYF
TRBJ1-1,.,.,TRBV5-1,CASSRRDLNTEAFF
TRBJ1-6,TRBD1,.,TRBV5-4,CASSLWTGEGSPLHF
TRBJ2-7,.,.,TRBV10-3,CAISPRPVGGEQYF
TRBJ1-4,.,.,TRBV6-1,CASSGNYRATNEKLFF
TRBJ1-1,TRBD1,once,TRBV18,CASSPSGTGMSNMNTEAFF
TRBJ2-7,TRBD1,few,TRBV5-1,CASSPGQTYEQYF
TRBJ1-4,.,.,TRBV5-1,CASGIGGNNEKLFF
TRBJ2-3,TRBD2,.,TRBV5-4,CASSLTSGGDTDTQYF
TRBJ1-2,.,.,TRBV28,CASTLSGFNYGYTF
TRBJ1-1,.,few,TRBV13,CASSLGGQWLNTEAFF
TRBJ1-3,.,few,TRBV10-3,CAISERGGDGNTIYF
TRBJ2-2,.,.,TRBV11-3,CASSSQFGELFF
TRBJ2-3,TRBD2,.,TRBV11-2,CASTSIAGGRTDTQYF
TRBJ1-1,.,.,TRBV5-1,CASSSPDRSGTEAFF
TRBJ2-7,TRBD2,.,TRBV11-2,CASSLNYGGGTYEQYF
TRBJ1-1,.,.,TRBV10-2,CASTRRNSQGEGRLNTEAFF
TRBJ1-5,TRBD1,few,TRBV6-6,CASSPSQGAFQPQHF
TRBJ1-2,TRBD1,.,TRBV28,CASRFQGTGVPKGYTF
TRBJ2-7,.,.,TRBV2,CASSATGREQYF
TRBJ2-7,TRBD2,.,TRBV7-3,CASSQTSGGYYEQYF
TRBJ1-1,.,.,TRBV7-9,CASSQVSTEAFF
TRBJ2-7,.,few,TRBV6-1,CASSQGPDYEQYF
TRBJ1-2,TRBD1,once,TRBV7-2,CASSLGGTGNYGYTF
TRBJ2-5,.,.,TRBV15,CATSRPGNPKETQYF
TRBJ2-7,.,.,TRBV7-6,CASSLDRVYEQYF
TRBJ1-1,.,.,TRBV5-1,CASSLTGFIGSEAFF